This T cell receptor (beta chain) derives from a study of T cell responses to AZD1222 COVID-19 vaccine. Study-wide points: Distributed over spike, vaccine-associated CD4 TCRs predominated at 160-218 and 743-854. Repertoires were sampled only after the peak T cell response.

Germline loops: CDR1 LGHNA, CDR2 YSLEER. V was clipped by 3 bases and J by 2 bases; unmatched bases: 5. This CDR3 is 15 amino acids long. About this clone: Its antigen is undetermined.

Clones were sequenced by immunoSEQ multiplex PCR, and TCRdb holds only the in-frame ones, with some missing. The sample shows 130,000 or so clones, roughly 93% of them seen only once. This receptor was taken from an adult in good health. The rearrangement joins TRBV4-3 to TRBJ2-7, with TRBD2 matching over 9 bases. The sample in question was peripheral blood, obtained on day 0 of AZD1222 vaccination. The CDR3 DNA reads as TGCGCCAGCAGCCACGGACTAGCGAAAACCTACGAGCAGTACTTC. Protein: CASSHGLAKTYEQYF.